This T cell receptor beta chain is drawn from a study of blood T cell repertoires in COVID-19. CDR1 is SGHVS and CDR2 is FNYEAQ in the germline V gene. Trimming shortened V by 1 base and J by 3 bases, and 13 bases separated the two germline ends. The CDR3 has 15 amino acids. In the source study's methods: It was from reference gene primer amplification that nucleated cell counts were estimated. Measured with immunoSEQ multiplex PCR; TCRdb has only the in-frame clones, and not every one. That table supplies the V and J calls and clone size; D and trimming were determined from the DNA. The sample carries fewer than 250,000 clones, approximately 90% recorded once.

Input material: peripheral blood. The receptor comes from a woman in her 40s who had recovered from COVID-19. V is TRBV7-6 and J is TRBJ2-7; TRBD2 might be the D (6 bases). The CDR3 loop reads CASSLGSSGRYEQYF. DNA for the CDR3: TGTGCCAGCAGCTTAGGTTCCAGCGGGCGCTACGAGCAGTACTTC.